This TCR beta chain was captured in a study of T cell responses to AZD1222 COVID-19 vaccine. Study observations and caveats: The CD4 TCRs associated with vaccination extended across spike and predominated at 160-218 and 743-854.

The CDR3 extends over 15 amino acids. The V gene's germline CDR1 is LGHNA and CDR2 YSLEER. Trimming shortened V by 7 bases and J by 0 bases, and 13 bases separated the two germline ends. Only in-frame clones appear in the TCRdb table, and some are missing; sequencing was by immunoSEQ multiplex PCR. The sample contains about 77,000 clones, roughly 90% of which appear only once. Notes on this clone: What it binds is not known.

The rearrangement links TRBV4-3 to TRBJ1-5; D remains unclear. This sequence was found in an adult who received the AZD1222 COVID-19 vaccine. The sequenced sample was peripheral blood, obtained 28 days after the second AZD1222 dose. The CDR3 protein is CASTTYRGSNQPQHF. The CDR3 DNA sequence: TGCGCCAGCACAACTTACCGAGGTAGCAATCAGCCCCAGCATTTT.